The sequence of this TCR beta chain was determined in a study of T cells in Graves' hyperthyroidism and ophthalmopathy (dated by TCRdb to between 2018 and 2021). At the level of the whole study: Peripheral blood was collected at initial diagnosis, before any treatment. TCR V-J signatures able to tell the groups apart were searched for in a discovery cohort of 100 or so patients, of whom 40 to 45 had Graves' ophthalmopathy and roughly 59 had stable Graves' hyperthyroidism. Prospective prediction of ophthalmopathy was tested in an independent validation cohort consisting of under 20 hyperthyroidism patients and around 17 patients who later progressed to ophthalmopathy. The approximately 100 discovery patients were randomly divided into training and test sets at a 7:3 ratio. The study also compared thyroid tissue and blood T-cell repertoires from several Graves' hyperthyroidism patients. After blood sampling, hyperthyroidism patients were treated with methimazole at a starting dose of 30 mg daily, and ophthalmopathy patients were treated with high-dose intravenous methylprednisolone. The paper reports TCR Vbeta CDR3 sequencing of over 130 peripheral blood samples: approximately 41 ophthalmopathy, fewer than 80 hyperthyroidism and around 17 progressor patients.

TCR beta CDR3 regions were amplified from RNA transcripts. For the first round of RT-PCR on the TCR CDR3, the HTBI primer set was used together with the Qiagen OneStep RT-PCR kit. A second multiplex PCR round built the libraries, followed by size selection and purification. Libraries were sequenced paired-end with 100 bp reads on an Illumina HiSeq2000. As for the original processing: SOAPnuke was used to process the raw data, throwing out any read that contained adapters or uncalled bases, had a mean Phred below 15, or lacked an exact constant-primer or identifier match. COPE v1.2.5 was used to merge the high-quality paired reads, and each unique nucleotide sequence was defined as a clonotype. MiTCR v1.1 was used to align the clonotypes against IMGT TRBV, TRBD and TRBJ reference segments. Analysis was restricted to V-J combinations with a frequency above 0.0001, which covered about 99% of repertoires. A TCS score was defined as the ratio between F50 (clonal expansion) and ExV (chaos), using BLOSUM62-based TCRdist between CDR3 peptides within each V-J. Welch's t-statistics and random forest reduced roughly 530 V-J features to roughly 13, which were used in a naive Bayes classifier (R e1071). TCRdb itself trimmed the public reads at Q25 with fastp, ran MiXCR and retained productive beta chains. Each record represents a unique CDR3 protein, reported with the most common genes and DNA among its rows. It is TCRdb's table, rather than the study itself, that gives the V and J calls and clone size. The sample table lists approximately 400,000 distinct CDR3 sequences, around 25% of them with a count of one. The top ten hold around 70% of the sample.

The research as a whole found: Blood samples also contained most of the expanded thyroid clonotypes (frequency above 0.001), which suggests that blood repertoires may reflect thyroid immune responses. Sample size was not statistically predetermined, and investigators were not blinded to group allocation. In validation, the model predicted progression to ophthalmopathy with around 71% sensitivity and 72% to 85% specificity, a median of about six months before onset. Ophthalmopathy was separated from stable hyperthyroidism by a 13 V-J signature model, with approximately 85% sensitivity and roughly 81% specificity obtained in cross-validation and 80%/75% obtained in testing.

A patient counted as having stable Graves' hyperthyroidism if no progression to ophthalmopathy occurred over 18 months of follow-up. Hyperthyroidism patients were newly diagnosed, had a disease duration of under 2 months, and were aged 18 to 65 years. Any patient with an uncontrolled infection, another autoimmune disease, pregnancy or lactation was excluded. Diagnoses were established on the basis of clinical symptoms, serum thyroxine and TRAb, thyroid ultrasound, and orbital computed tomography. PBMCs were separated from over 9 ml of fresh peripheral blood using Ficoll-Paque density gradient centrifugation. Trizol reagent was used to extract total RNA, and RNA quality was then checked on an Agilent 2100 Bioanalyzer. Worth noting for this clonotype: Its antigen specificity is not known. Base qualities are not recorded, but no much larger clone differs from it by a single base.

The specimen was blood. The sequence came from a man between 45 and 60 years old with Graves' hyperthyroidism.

The CDR3 region has the sequence CAISDPGLKYLGEQYF. The nucleotides are TGTGCCATCAGTGATCCCGGATTAAAATATCTCGGCGAGCAGTACTTC. The V gene is TRBV10-3 and the J gene is TRBJ2-7; the D gene remains uncertain. The germline V gene provides CDR1 ENHRY and CDR2 SYGVKD. Trimming takes 3 bases from V and 6 bases from J, and the germline ends sit 21 bases apart. CDR3 length: 16 amino acids, cysteine to phenylalanine. Kept here is only the CDR3 DNA, which spans 48 bases and is read in frame from base 1.